The present entry profiles one TCR beta chain with its context. CDR3 length: 15 amino acids. V dropped 6 bases and J dropped 5 bases, with 19 bases sitting between them. Per the germline V gene, CDR1 is MDHEN and CDR2 is SYDVKM. These data come from a study of identical twins. TCRdb re-analysed the 5' RACE reads in MiXCR, keeping a single row per CDR3 protein. The sample carries roughly 470,000 distinct CDR3 sequences, 13% to 15% recorded once. This sample was also put to use in a study of yellow fever vaccine responses in identical twins.

Sequencing was carried out using CD4+ T cells sorted from blood. This clonotype was sampled from a woman aged 18-35 years in good health. The rearrangement links TRBV28 to TRBJ2-5; unclear D gene. The CDR3 protein is CASRLPGPRVETQYF. CDR3 coding DNA: TGTGCCAGCAGGCTCCCAGGACCCCGCGTGGAGACCCAGTACTTC.